The present entry profiles one TCR beta chain with its context. The record originates from a study of T-cell reconstitution after alpha-beta-depleted transplantation in children. CDR1 and CDR2 from the germline V gene are KGHSH and LQKENI. This CDR3 is built from 15 residues. V gave up 3 bases and J gave up 1 base, with 12 bases separating them. Unique molecular identifiers were used in preparing the TCRbeta library. TCRdb re-called the PCR reads through MiXCR, storing one row per CDR3 protein. The sample shows roughly 610,000 distinct CDR3 sequences, 10% of them seen only once. This sequence originates from a human donor who donated a stem cell graft to a child with acute myeloid leukemia. The sample was PBMCs from the stem cell graft donor, taken from the stem cell graft. The gene calls are TRBV18 and TRBJ1-1; D is possibly TRBD1 (5 bases). In DNA, the CDR3 is TGTGCCAGCTCACCTCTCGGGGGAAAGAACACTGAAGCTTTCTTT. Translating it yields CASSPLGGKNTEAFF.